A selection of T cell receptor beta chains follows, all from one sample in a study of regulatory and conventional T cells in RAG deficiency. The assay was immunoSEQ multiplex PCR, and TCRdb's table has in-frame clones only and misses some. The sample contains about 30,000 clones, 85% to 90% of which appear only once. Separately, the same data were catalogued under a study of regulatory T cells.

The sample consisted of CD8+ T cells sorted from blood. The receptor set was obtained from a human donor in good health. The CDR3 runs from the conserved cysteine through the conserved F or W. D genes are given only for firm matches. Not every row has a clone size; where given, it reads once, few, many or a size class.

j_call	d_call	clone_size	v_call	cdr3_aa	cdr3_nt
TRBJ1-2	-	-	TRBV6-1	CASSEGRGGYGYTF	TGTGCCAGCAGTGAAGGCAGGGGAGGATATGGCTACACCTTC
TRBJ1-2	-	-	TRBV6-5	CASSYFGANYGYTF	TGTGCCAGCAGTTACTTCGGGGCGAACTATGGCTACACCTTC
TRBJ1-1	-	-	TRBV2	CASSEKGYSTEAFF	TGTGCCAGCAGTGAAAAGGGGTATAGCACTGAAGCTTTCTTT
TRBJ1-5	-	-	TRBV7-3	CASSLGGGANQPQHF	TGTGCCAGCAGCTTGGGCGGGGGGGCTAATCAGCCCCAGCATTTT
TRBJ1-6	-	-	TRBV23-1	CASSQSDGRSIGSSYNSPLHF	TGCGCCAGCAGTCAATCGGACGGCCGGTCCATAGGAAGCTCCTATAATTCACCCCTCCACTTT
TRBJ1-3	-	-	TRBV6-5	CASSYGAGSGNTIYF	TGTGCCAGCAGTTACGGCGCAGGGTCTGGAAACACCATATATTTT
TRBJ2-1	-	-	TRBV15	CATSRGTVDQEQFF	TGTGCCACCAGCAGAGGGACTGTGGACCAAGAGCAGTTCTTC
TRBJ2-7	-	once	TRBV9	CASSVETHPYEQYF	TGTGCCAGCAGCGTAGAGACACACCCCTACGAGCAGTACTTC
TRBJ2-1	-	-	TRBV18	CASSPVLDSNEQFF	TGTGCCAGCTCACCAGTGCTCGACAGCAATGAGCAGTTCTTC
TRBJ2-2	-	-	TRBV9	CASSVSGSGELFF	TGTGCCAGCAGCGTTAGCGGATCCGGGGAGCTGTTTTTT
TRBJ1-5	-	-	TRBV6-6	CASSYSRFGNQPQHF	TGTGCCAGCAGTTACTCACGGTTTGGAAATCAGCCCCAGCATTTT
TRBJ2-7	-	-	TRBV18	CASSPQSDDRYEQYF	TGTGCCAGCTCACCTCAATCGGACGACCGATACGAGCAGTACTTC
TRBJ2-1	TRBD2	once	TRBV19	CASSIGFLAGEEVEQFF	TGTGCCAGTAGTATAGGTTTTCTGGCGGGAGAGGAGGTCGAGCAGTTCTTC
TRBJ1-4	-	few	TRBV5-4	CASSLAAATNEKLFF	TGTGCCAGCAGCTTGGCGGCAGCAACTAATGAAAAACTGTTTTTT
TRBJ1-4	-	-	TRBV11-3	CASSLRDGEFEKLFF	TGTGCCAGCAGCTTACGAGACGGGGAGTTTGAAAAACTGTTTTTT
TRBJ2-1	TRBD2	-	TRBV2	CASSEGVSGGLSYNEQFF	TGTGCCAGCAGTGAAGGGGTTAGCGGGGGCCTCTCCTACAATGAGCAGTTCTTC
TRBJ1-1	-	-	TRBV18	CASSYLGDTEAFF	TGTGCCAGCTCATACCTGGGGGACACTGAAGCTTTCTTT
TRBJ2-1	-	-	TRBV19	CASSVDSGGLNEQFF	TGTGCCAGTAGTGTCGACTCCGGGGGGCTTAATGAGCAGTTCTTC
TRBJ1-5	-	-	TRBV6-1	CASSEAWWQPQHF	TGTGCCAGCAGTGAAGCGTGGTGGCAGCCCCAGCATTTT
TRBJ2-1	TRBD1	once	TRBV5-4	CASSFGTGPNEQFF	TGTGCCAGCAGCTTTGGGACAGGGCCGAATGAGCAGTTCTTC
TRBJ1-1	TRBD1	once	TRBV5-1	CASSPVPGQGENTEAFF	TGCGCCAGCAGTCCGGTCCCGGGACAGGGGGAGAACACTGAAGCTTTCTTT
TRBJ1-3	-	-	TRBV30	CAWNRDSSSGNTIYF	TGTGCCTGGAACCGGGACTCCAGCTCTGGAAACACCATATATTTT
TRBJ1-3	-	-	TRBV5-4	CASSFDWGAQGNTIYF	TGTGCCAGCAGCTTCGACTGGGGGGCGCAAGGAAACACCATATATTTT
TRBJ2-7	-	once	TRBV6-1	CASSEYVFRYEQYF	TGTGCCAGCAGTGAATACGTATTCCGCTACGAGCAGTACTTC
TRBJ2-5	TRBD2	-	TRBV27	CASRPLAGGTYQETQYF	TGTGCCAGCAGGCCCTTAGCGGGGGGGACGTACCAAGAGACCCAGTACTTC
TRBJ2-3	TRBD1	-	TRBV2	CASARGTDTQYF	TGTGCCAGCGCCAGGGGGACAGATACGCAGTATTTT
TRBJ2-1	-	-	TRBV7-3	CASSLIADEQFF	TGTGCCAGCAGCTTAATAGCGGATGAGCAGTTCTTC
TRBJ1-4	TRBD1	-	TRBV28	CASSLFSGGTTNEKLFF	TGTGCCAGCAGTTTATTTTCAGGGGGTACGACTAATGAAAAACTGTTTTTT
TRBJ2-3	TRBD2	-	TRBV28	CASSLGAASGLVTDTQYF	TGTGCCAGCAGTCTCGGGGCCGCCTCGGGACTAGTTACAGATACGCAGTATTTT